These 28 T cell receptor beta chains were sequenced from one sample in a study of T-cell memory formation after mild COVID-19 (dated by TCRdb to the early 2020s). The library relied on 5' RACE. Instrument on record: Illumina NovaSeq 6000. Starting from the raw public reads, TCRdb applied fastp trimming at Q25, assembled clones with MiXCR and retained in-frame beta chains. One record per CDR3 amino acid sequence lists the most common genes and DNA. The sample table shows about 200,000 distinct CDR3 sequences, and about 18% are seen once. The ten largest clones capture roughly 2.3% of the sample. Sequencing used PBMCs or a T cell subset sorted from them (not recorded which). Receptors originate from an adult woman who had mild COVID-19 (a few samples of this study predate the infection). The sample titles of this study are shuffled in the database, so cell type and time point are left out; the donor was told from shared clones.

The gene calls are TRBV5-1 and TRBJ2-5, with D possibly TRBD2 on 7 matching bases. V shed 0 bases and J shed 0 bases, with 9 bases lying between them. Germline V gene lookup returns CDR1 SGHRS and CDR2 YFSETQ. The CDR3 totals 15 residues. This chain's CDR3 is CASSLGGGDQETQYF. DNA of the CDR3: TGCGCCAGCAGCTTGGGAGGGGGGGACCAAGAGACCCAGTACTTC. The full variable domain, in which reference TRBV5-1 and TRBJ2-5 provide the parts outside the CDR3, is KAGVTQTPRYLIKTRGQQVTLSCSPISGHRSVSWYQQTPGQGLQFLFEYFSETQRNKGNFPGRFSGRQFSNSRSEMNVSTLELGDSALYLCASSLGGGDQETQYFGPGTRLLVL.

This chain links TRBV2 with TRBJ1-5; the match to TRBD1 covers 10 bases. Germline lookup yields CDR1 SNHLY and CDR2 FYNNEI. The CDR3 covers 13 residues. Trimming cost V 7 bases and J 7 bases; bases outside gene matches: 4. CDR3 region: CASKLGQGQPQHF. In nucleotides, the CDR3 is TGTGCCAGCAAACTGGGACAGGGGCAGCCCCAGCATTTT.

The chain employs TRBV12-3 or TRBV12-4 and TRBJ2-6; tentative D call: TRBD1 (5 bases). The CDR3 totals 17 residues. The germline V and J ends were trimmed by 8 bases and 0 bases, with 17 bases remaining between them. CDR3 sequence: CASSGRVTYSGANVLTF. The CDR3 region has the DNA TGTGCCAGCTCTGGCAGGGTAACATACTCTGGGGCCAACGTCCTGACTTTC.

This clonotype was seen more than once but under ten times. The rearrangement links TRBV7-9 to TRBJ2-1, with D perhaps TRBD2 (6 bases). Trimming left V 5 bases short and J 10 bases short, with 21 bases between. The germline gives CDR1 SEHNR, CDR2 FQNEAQ (reference sequence). This CDR3 has 15 amino acids. In DNA, the CDR3 is TGTGCCAGCAGCCCCCTTACGACTAGTCGAGGCGAGCAGTTCTTC. It specifies CASSPLTTSRGEQFF.

This clonotype appeared a few times. The chain combines TRBV6-5 with TRBJ2-7; D may correspond to TRBD1 or TRBD2 (5 bases each). This CDR3 contains 13 residues. Trimming left V 2 bases short and J 3 bases short, with 8 bases between. The germline V gene has CDR1 MNHEY and CDR2 SVGAGI. The CDR3 protein is CASSYRDGYEQYF. CDR3 DNA sequence: TGTGCCAGCAGTTACCGGGACGGCTACGAGCAGTACTTC.

The chain has TRBV9 and TRBJ1-2, with 7 positions matching TRBD1. The length of the CDR3 is 14 residues. The J segment lost 8 bases and the V segment lost 0 bases, leaving 7 bases of the junction unmatched. Germline V CDR1 and CDR2: SGDLS, YYNGEE. The DNA of the CDR3 is TGTGCCAGCAGCGTAGGCAGACAGGGTGACGGCTACACCTTC. It encodes CASSVGRQGDGYTF.

CDR3 residues: CASSEGGLPTDTQYF. CDR3 nucleotides: TGTGCCAGCAGCGAGGGGGGACTCCCCACAGATACGCAGTATTTT. This chain connects TRBV7-9 to TRBJ2-3; either TRBD1 or TRBD2 may supply D (6 bases each). The V and J ends lost 5 bases and 2 bases respectively, with 14 bases between them. The CDR3 is 15 amino acids. Looked up from germline, CDR1 is SEHNR and CDR2 is FQNEAQ (reference sequence).

This chain uses TRBV12-3 or TRBV12-4 with TRBJ2-7, with 7 bases identical to TRBD2. The CDR3 extends over 15 amino acids. V shed 6 bases, J shed 2 bases, and the junction held 10 bases outside the gene matches. CDR3 residues: CASSRGVRTTYEQYF. In DNA form, the CDR3 reads TGTGCCAGCAGCCGGGGGGTCCGGACCACCTACGAGCAGTACTTC.

This rearrangement joins TRBV7-9 to TRBJ2-1; TRBD2 aligns across 13 bases. The length of the CDR3 is 16 residues. After removal of 3 bases from V and 6 bases from J, the junction contained 5 bases not matched to a gene. From germline, CDR1 is SEHNR and CDR2 FQNEAQ (reference sequence). CDR3 DNA sequence: TGTGCCAGCAGCTTTTCCCGGACTAGCGGGAGCAATGAGCAGTTCTTC. It encodes CASSFSRTSGSNEQFF.

This clonotype was found once. CDR3 nucleotides: TGTGCCAGCAGTTACTCGGTCGGCCGGAAGACCCAGTACTTC. Translation: CASSYSVGRKTQYF. The gene calls are TRBV6-2 or TRBV6-3 and TRBJ2-5; no reliable D call. The V gene's germline CDR1 is MNHEY and CDR2 SVGEGT. This CDR3 has 14 residues. The V gene lost 0 bases and the J gene lost 6 bases, with 11 bases spanning the gap.

This clonotype was seen only a few times. The rearrangement uses TRBV12-3 or TRBV12-4 and TRBJ2-6; D call uncertain. This CDR3 has 11 residues. V was clipped by 4 bases and J by 9 bases, with 4 bases between them. CDR3 loop: CASSSLNVLTF. The DNA for the CDR3 is TGTGCCAGCAGTTCCCTCAACGTCCTGACTTTC.

This chain connects TRBV18 to TRBJ1-1; TRBD1 might be the D (5 bases). V was clipped by 3 bases and J by 6 bases, with 8 bases between them. Germline V gene data show CDR1 as KGHSH and CDR2 as LQKENI. This CDR3 region has 12 residues. CDR3 sequence: CASSPQGPEAFF. CDR3 in DNA: TGTGCCAGCTCACCGCAGGGACCTGAAGCTTTCTTT.

The chain uses TRBV2 and TRBJ2-3, with 10 bases fitting TRBD2. CDR3 length equals 15 residues. Germline V CDR1 and CDR2: SNHLY, FYNNEI. The V segment lost 7 bases and the J segment 0 bases; nucleotides outside the gene matches: 4. CDR3 DNA: TGTGCCAGCAAGGGGACTAGCGTAAGCACAGATACGCAGTATTTT. It translates to CASKGTSVSTDTQYF.

The chain carries TRBV5-6 and TRBJ1-2; D not resolved. The germline V gene has CDR1 SGHDT and CDR2 YYEEEE. Trimming removed 3 bases at V and 2 bases at J, with 23 bases between. The CDR3 runs 18 residues. CDR3 sequence reads: CASSSPRGRRYSNYGYTF. As DNA, the CDR3 is TGTGCCAGCAGCTCCCCTCGAGGGCGCCGATACTCGAACTATGGCTACACCTTC.

This clonotype showed up just a few times. This chain links TRBV27 with TRBJ1-6; D not certain. The CDR3 totals 12 residues. V lost 6 bases and J lost 12, with 12 bases in between. Germline CDR1 and CDR2: MNHEY and SMNVEV (reference sequence). The CDR3 spells CASSAPSRPLHF. CDR3 in DNA: TGTGCCAGCAGCGCCCCGTCTCGACCCCTCCACTTT.

This clonotype was found a few times. The rearrangement uses TRBV19 and TRBJ2-3, with D tentatively TRBD1 (5 bases). Trimming stripped 0 bases from V and 8 bases from J, with 6 bases between. CDR1 is LNHDA and CDR2 is SQIVND in the germline V gene (reference sequence). The CDR3 runs 12 residues. CDR3 residues: CASSIERGTQYF. The DNA for the CDR3 is TGTGCCAGTAGTATAGAAAGGGGTACGCAGTATTTT.

This clonotype turned up a few times. The V call is TRBV20-1, the J call TRBJ2-3; TRBD1 matches 8 bases. V was pared by 0 bases and J by 1 base, with 9 bases of the junction left unmatched. Looked up from germline, CDR1 is DFQATT and CDR2 is SNEGSKA (reference sequence). The CDR3 is 17 amino acids. CDR3 region: CSARDPFQGAGTDTQYF. The CDR3 coding sequence is TGCAGTGCTAGAGATCCCTTCCAGGGGGCTGGCACAGATACGCAGTATTTT.

In its sample, this clonotype was seen a few times. V usage is TRBV5-1 and J usage is TRBJ1-5; a possible D gene is TRBD1 (5 bases). The ends were cut back, 0 bases at V and 2 bases at J, with 9 bases in the middle. The CDR3 is made up of 15 amino acids. CDR1 SGHRS and CDR2 YFSETQ come from the germline V gene. The CDR3 is CASSLGAGGNQPQHF. The CDR3 nucleotides are TGCGCCAGCAGCTTGGGGGCGGGGGGCAATCAGCCCCAGCATTTT. Variable domain in full (rest from reference TRBV5-1 and TRBJ1-5): KAGVTQTPRYLIKTRGQQVTLSCSPISGHRSVSWYQQTPGQGLQFLFEYFSETQRNKGNFPGRFSGRQFSNSRSEMNVSTLELGDSALYLCASSLGAGGNQPQHFGDGTRLSIL.

V usage is TRBV12-3 or TRBV12-4 and J usage is TRBJ1-5, with D tentatively TRBD1 (5 bases). The CDR3 consists of 14 residues. Trimming pared 0 bases from V and 7 bases from J, leaving 10 bases between. The CDR3: CASSLARDTQPQHF. The CDR3, as DNA: TGTGCCAGCAGTTTAGCCAGGGATACACAGCCCCAGCATTTT.

The chain is built from TRBV19 and TRBJ1-1; D is perhaps TRBD1 (5 bases). With 3 bases removed from V and 1 base from J, the gap between germline ends came to 12 bases. The CDR3 spans 15 residues. From germline, CDR1 is LNHDA and CDR2 SQIVND (reference sequence). This chain's CDR3 is CASSILRGTNTEAFF. CDR3 nucleotide sequence: TGTGCCAGTAGTATTCTGAGGGGAACGAACACTGAAGCTTTCTTT.

The chain has TRBV5-1 and TRBJ2-5, with D maybe TRBD2 (5 bases). CDR1 and CDR2 (germline): SGHRS, YFSETQ. The CDR3 sequence is 15 residues long. Between the trimmed V and J ends, which lost 2 bases and 0 bases, there was a span of 11 bases. The CDR3 protein is CASSFGEWYQETQYF. CDR3 sequence (DNA): TGCGCCAGCAGCTTCGGGGAATGGTACCAAGAGACCCAGTACTTC.

This clonotype was detected a few times. J is TRBJ1-1 and V is TRBV5-1; 8 nucleotides match TRBD1. Germline lookup yields CDR1 SGHRS and CDR2 YFSETQ. With V trimmed by 4 bases and J by 0 bases, 11 bases remained unmatched. The length of the CDR3 is 17 residues. CDR3: CASSPGQGAGMNTEAFF. CDR3 sequence (DNA): TGCGCCAGCAGCCCCGGGCAGGGGGCCGGGATGAACACTGAAGCTTTCTTT.

This clonotype was found a few times. The CDR3 region has the DNA TGTGCCAGCAGCTCCCCCCTCCGACTAGCGGGAGCCCATGAGCAGTTCTTC. Translated, it gives CASSSPLRLAGAHEQFF. The rearrangement links TRBV12-3 or TRBV12-4 to TRBJ2-1; 12 bases agree with TRBD2. Trimming cost V 6 bases and J 8 bases; bases outside gene matches: 14. CDR3 length: 17 residues.

This clonotype was observed a few times. The rearrangement uses TRBV27 and TRBJ1-4; the D is unclear. Germline V lookup: CDR1 MNHEY, CDR2 SMNVEV (reference sequence). With 9 bases removed from V and 0 bases from J, the gap between germline ends came to 14 bases. CDR3 size: 15 residues. In DNA form, the CDR3 reads TGTGCCAGTAAGACGAGAGGCACAACTAATGAAAAACTGTTTTTT. It is translated as CASKTRGTTNEKLFF.

This clonotype was seen more than once but under ten times. The J gene is TRBJ1-1, the V gene TRBV20-1; D call uncertain. V was shortened by 6 bases and J by 2 bases, with 13 bases between the two germline ends. Germline V gene sequence: CDR1 DFQATT, CDR2 SNEGSKA (reference sequence). The CDR3 extends over 13 amino acids. The CDR3 region has the DNA TGCAGTGCCCTAGGAGGTCCCAACACTGAAGCTTTCTTT. It yields the protein CSALGGPNTEAFF.

The V gene is TRBV5-1, the J gene TRBJ1-1; D remains ambiguous. CDR3 size: 13 residues. V lost 4 bases to trimming and J lost 10 bases, with 17 bases between them. Germline V lookup: CDR1 SGHRS, CDR2 YFSETQ. CDR3 bases: TGCGCCAGCAGCGACCGGACCATAGCGGGAGCTTTCTTT. The encoded protein is CASSDRTIAGAFF.

This chain uses TRBV6-1 with TRBJ1-4, with D unclear. V was trimmed by 0 bases and J by 15 bases, leaving 11 bases between them. This CDR3 spans 12 amino acids. Germline CDR1 MNHNS, CDR2 SASEGT. The chain's CDR3 is CASSEAHRRVFF. The CDR3, as DNA: TGTGCCAGCAGTGAAGCGCATCGACGGGTGTTTTTT.

This clonotype was counted many times. The chain combines TRBV20-1 with TRBJ2-1; TRBD1 aligns across 9 bases. Germline V gives CDR1 DFQATT, CDR2 SNEGSKA (reference sequence). There are 14 residues in the CDR3. V was clipped by 6 bases and J by 9 bases; unmatched bases: 12. The chain's CDR3 is CSATGQGAGSEQFF. CDR3 nucleotides: TGCAGTGCAACGGGACAGGGAGCGGGTAGTGAGCAGTTCTTC.